The 6 T cell receptor beta chains below all came from one sample that was sequenced in a study of control samples from healthy donors and cancer patients. Sequencing was performed with immunoSEQ multiplex PCR; in TCRdb, only in-frame clones are kept and a portion is missing. The table includes under 60,000 clones, nearly 95% detected once. Sequenced: PBMCs. All receptors derive from a woman in her forties or fifties with head and neck cancer.

V is TRBV19 and J is TRBJ2-3; D might be TRBD1 (6 bases). The germline V gene encodes CDR1 LNHDA and CDR2 SQIVND (reference sequence). Trimming removed 9 bases from V and 3 bases from J, with 19 bases in between. The CDR3 totals 15 residues. DNA of the CDR3: TGTGCCAGCGCGGCGACAGGATGGGAAACAGATACGCAGTATTTT. This sequence encodes CASAATGWETDTQYF.

The rearrangement joins TRBV2 to TRBJ1-4; D not resolved. This CDR3 contains 15 residues. V lost 2 bases and J lost 8, with 15 bases in between. Germline V gene data show CDR1 as SNHLY and CDR2 as FYNNEI. For the CDR3, the DNA is TGTGCCAGCAGTGAAACCCCCGGCGTGAAGGAAAAACTGTTTTTT. It translates to CASSETPGVKEKLFF. The full variable domain, in which reference TRBV2 and TRBJ1-4 provide the parts outside the CDR3, is EPEVTQTPSHQVTQMGQEVILRCVPISNHLYFYWYRQILGQKVEFLVSFYNNEISEKSEIFDDQFSVERPDGSNFTLKIRSTKLEDSAMYFCASSETPGVKEKLFFGSGTQLSVL.

The rearrangement links TRBV5-4 to TRBJ2-2; possibly TRBD2 for D (6 bases). This CDR3 contains 16 residues. Germline V lookup: CDR1 SGHNT, CDR2 YYREEE (reference sequence). Trimming took 4 bases from V and 6 from J, leaving 19 bases between them. Here the CDR3 DNA reads TGTGCCAGCAGCGCGGGACTCACCTCGGGGGCCGGGGAGCTGTTTTTT. Amino acid sequence: CASSAGLTSGAGELFF.

The chain couples TRBV7-9 to TRBJ2-3, with TRBD2 matching 7 bases. CDR1 and CDR2 (germline): SEHNR, FQNEAQ (reference sequence). The J segment lost 2 bases and the V segment lost 4 bases, leaving 6 bases of the junction unmatched. The CDR3 is made up of 15 amino acids. CDR3 sequence reads: CASSWLADDTDTQYF. CDR3 DNA: TGTGCCAGCAGCTGGCTAGCGGACGACACAGATACGCAGTATTTT.

The chain links TRBV29-1 to TRBJ1-1; 8 bases line up with TRBD1. Looked up from germline, CDR1 is SQVTM and CDR2 is ANQGSEA. Unmatched junction bases numbered 5, after V lost 5 bases and J lost 0 bases. The CDR3 has 14 residues. The CDR3 sequence: CSVRTGFVNTEAFF. For the CDR3, the DNA is TGCAGCGTTCGGACAGGGTTTGTGAACACTGAAGCTTTCTTT.

The V gene is TRBV5-5, the J gene TRBJ1-5; 8 bases are a match to TRBD1. V gave up 2 bases and J gave up 7 bases; unmatched junction bases: 5. CDR3 length: 14 residues. Germline V gene data show CDR1 as SGHKS and CDR2 as YYEKEE (reference sequence). The CDR3 bases are TGTGCCAGCAGCTTTGACAGGGGTGCCCAGCCCCAGCATTTT. This gives the protein CASSFDRGAQPQHF.